A selection of T cell receptor beta chains follows, all from one sample in a study of cytomegalovirus exposure and HLA in healthy donors. This table comes from immunoSEQ multiplex PCR, and its TCRdb copy is limited to in-frame clones, with some not included. In the table there are approximately 160,000 clones, 76% of which are singletons. The sequenced sample was PBMCs. These receptors all come from a female donor in good health and CMV-seronegative. Each CDR3 is given with its conserved first and last residue. The order of the fields is D gene, V gene, J gene, clone size, CDR3 DNA, CDR3 protein. The D gene is left open where the match is weak. The size field is filled for only some rows; it gives once, few, many or a size class.

>TRBD2|TRBV7-2|TRBJ2-5|.
TGTGCCAGCAGCACCGGGACTAGCGGGGTGACCCAGTACTTC
CASSTGTSGVTQYF
>TRBD2|TRBV4-3|TRBJ2-5|.
TGCGCCAGCAGCCAAGTTGCCCCTAGACTAGCGGGGGTCCCCGGCCAAGAGACCCAGTACTTC
CASSQVAPRLAGVPGQETQYF
>TRBD2|TRBV4-3|TRBJ2-2|.
TGCGCCAGCAGCCAGGACCTCGGGGCGCGCGGGAGGAACACCGGGGAGCTGTTTTTT
CASSQDLGARGRNTGELFF
>TRBD1|TRBV28|TRBJ1-1|.
TGTGCCAGCAGTCTACACCCAGGAGGGGGCGATGGGCTTGGTGCTTTCTTT
CASSLHPGGGDGLGAFF
>.|TRBV7-7|TRBJ2-3|.
TGTGCCAGCAGCCGAAGCGGCCTCACAGATACGCAGTATTTT
CASSRSGLTDTQYF
>TRBD2|TRBV4-1|TRBJ2-7|.
TGCGCCAGCAGCGTTCTAGCGGGCCTCGCCTACGAGCAGTACTTC
CASSVLAGLAYEQYF
>.|TRBV9|TRBJ2-1|.
TGTGCCAGCAGCCTTAGCGGCAACTCCTACAATGAGCAGTTCTTC
CASSLSGNSYNEQFF
>TRBD2|TRBV5-1|TRBJ2-5|.
TGCGCCAGCTCGGGAGGGAGACCCCAAGAGACCCAGTACTTC
CASSGGRPQETQYF
>.|TRBV6-6|TRBJ2-7|.
TGTGCCAGCAGACAGGGCTCCTCTAGGGAGCAGTACTTC
CASRQGSSREQYF
>TRBD1|TRBV19|TRBJ1-5|.
TGTGCCAGTAGACTCCGGACAGGGGGCCTTGAAATGCAGCCCCAGCATTTT
CASRLRTGGLEMQPQHF
>TRBD1|TRBV30|TRBJ1-2|.
TGTGCCCGGACTGTGGGACAGGCTTATGGCTACACCTTC
CARTVGQAYGYTF
>TRBD1|TRBV29-1|TRBJ1-1|.
TGCAGCGTGATACGACAGGGCCCCGCTGAAGCTTTCTTT
CSVIRQGPAEAFF
>.|TRBV7-2|TRBJ2-2|.
TGTGCCAGCAGCTTGGGGATGACAGGCTCCGGGGAGCTGTTTTTT
CASSLGMTGSGELFF
>TRBD1|TRBV7-9|TRBJ2-5|.
TGTGCCAGCAGCTTAGCCCACCTTGCAGGACAGGGGAAAGAGACCCAGTACTTC
CASSLAHLAGQGKETQYF
>TRBD1|TRBV28|TRBJ1-3|.
TGTGCCAGCAGTTCCCACAGGGGGCCGGTAGGAAACACCATATATTTT
CASSSHRGPVGNTIYF
>.|TRBV4-1|TRBJ2-3|.
TGCGCCAGCAGCCAAGAAGCACGCCGCACGCAGTATTTT
CASSQEARRTQYF
>TRBD2|TRBV5-4|TRBJ2-5|once
TGTGCCAGCAGCCTGAGGACTAGCGGTTACTCAGGGGAGACCCAGTACTTC
CASSLRTSGYSGETQYF
>.|TRBV28|TRBJ2-3|.
TGTGCCAGCAGTGGCGGGCGGAGCACAGATACGCAGTATTTT
CASSGGRSTDTQYF
>.|TRBV20-1|TRBJ1-4|.
TGCAGTGCTAGAGGATTTCTGGGAGTGTTTTTT
CSARGFLGVFF
>TRBD2|TRBV4-1|TRBJ2-1|.
TGCGCCAGCAGCCAAGATAGGGACGGGAGGACTAGCGGGAGGAAAAGTGAGCAGTTCTTC
CASSQDRDGRTSGRKSEQFF
>.|TRBV4-2|TRBJ1-4|.
TGTGCCAGCAGTAAAACAACAGCAACTAATGAAAAACTGTTTTTT
CASSKTTATNEKLFF
>TRBD1|TRBV5-4|TRBJ1-2|.
TGTGCCAGCAGGACAGGGGTGAACGACTATGGCTACACCTTC
CASRTGVNDYGYTF
>.|TRBV2|TRBJ2-5|.
TGTGCCAGCAGTGTATTATCGGAGACCCAGTACTTC
CASSVLSETQYF
>TRBD1|TRBV19|TRBJ1-2|.
TGTGCCAGTAGTATAGGGGGACAGGTGGTCGCTGGCTACACCTTC
CASSIGGQVVAGYTF
>.|TRBV11-3|TRBJ2-1|.
TGTGCCAGCAGCTCGACTAGCTCCTACAATGAGCAGTTCTTC
CASSSTSSYNEQFF
>TRBD1|TRBV9|TRBJ2-3|.
TGTGCCAGCAGCGTAGGAGAGACAGGGAGCGGCACAGATACGCAGTATTTT
CASSVGETGSGTDTQYF